One sample yielded the 23 T cell receptor beta chains listed below, sequenced in a study of OX40 agonist ivuxolimab in advanced cancers. TCRdb's table, derived via immunoSEQ multiplex PCR, lists solely in-frame clones and lacks some. The table has 25,000 to 40,000 clones, 84% seen once. Sequenced here: CD4+ or CD8+ T cells sorted from blood, sampled in a trial of the OX40 agonist ivuxolimab. These receptors all stem from an adult with an advanced solid tumor such as melanoma, head and neck, liver or kidney cancer.

This chain connects TRBV4-3 to TRBJ2-7, with TRBD2 matching over 10 bases. Germline V gene lookup returns CDR1 LGHNA and CDR2 YSLEER. V shed 0 bases, J shed 5 bases, and the junction held 4 bases outside the gene matches. The CDR3 consists of 15 residues. The CDR3 loop is CASSQEPSGSNEQYF. The CDR3 region has the DNA TGCGCCAGCAGCCAAGAACCTAGCGGGAGTAACGAGCAGTACTTC.

The chain is built from TRBV11-2 and TRBJ1-3; weak D call: TRBD1 (5 bases). V was shortened by 5 bases and J by 0 bases, with 17 bases between the two germline ends. Per germline, CDR1 SGHAT and CDR2 FQNNGV. This CDR3 comprises 17 residues. The CDR3 region is CASSPRLGASSGNTIYF. CDR3 DNA: TGTGCCAGCAGCCCCCGACTCGGGGCGAGCTCTGGAAACACCATATATTTT. The full variable domain, completed using reference TRBV11-2 and TRBJ1-3, is EAGVAQSPRYKIIEKRQSVAFWCNPISGHATLYWYQQILGQGPKLLIQFQNNGVVDDSQLPKDRFSAERLKGVDSTLKIQPAKLEDSAVYLCASSPRLGASSGNTIYFGEGSWLTVV.

The chain joins TRBV4-1 to TRBJ2-3, with D perhaps matching TRBD1 (6 bases). This CDR3 has 22 residues. V was pared by 0 bases and J by 0 bases, with 28 bases between. CDR1 is MGHRA and CDR2 is YSYEKL in the germline V gene. CDR3 region: CASSQDQNQMSGTKTSTDTQYF. The CDR3 DNA is TGCGCCAGCAGCCAAGACCAGAACCAAATGTCTGGGACAAAGACTAGCACAGATACGCAGTATTTT.

The J gene is TRBJ1-4, the V gene TRBV6-5; D is undetermined. Between the trimmed V and J ends, which lost 0 bases and 3 bases, there was a span of 11 bases. The CDR3 runs to 16 residues. The germline V gene has CDR1 MNHEY and CDR2 SVGAGI. In nucleotides, the CDR3 is TGTGCCAGCAGTTACTCGGCGTTTAGGGCTAATGAAAAACTGTTTTTT. It translates to CASSYSAFRANEKLFF.

The rearrangement joins TRBV9 to TRBJ2-3; D might be TRBD2 (6 bases). CDR3 size: 15 residues. Between the trimmed V and J ends, which lost 0 bases and 1 base, there was a span of 9 bases. Per germline, CDR1 SGDLS and CDR2 YYNGEE. The chain's CDR3 is CASSVGGEGTDTQYF. CDR3 sequence (DNA): TGTGCCAGCAGCGTAGGGGGGGAGGGCACAGATACGCAGTATTTT.

The chain uses TRBV6-4 and TRBJ2-1, with TRBD2 as a possible D gene (6 bases). Trimming took off 4 bases at V and 0 bases at J, with 10 bases between the two ends. Germline CDR1 and CDR2: MRHNA and SNTAGT. This CDR3 is built from 15 residues. CDR3 sequence (DNA): TGTGCCAGCAGTGTCGGCGGGACCTCCTACAATGAGCAGTTCTTC. Protein product: CASSVGGTSYNEQFF.

The CDR3 region is CASSPSDRGGTDTQYF. The CDR3, as DNA: TGTGCCAGCAGTCCCTCCGACAGGGGGGGCACAGATACGCAGTATTTT. The rearrangement joins TRBV7-9 to TRBJ2-3, with 9 bases that match TRBD1. CDR3 length: 16 residues. Per germline, CDR1 SEHNR and CDR2 FQNEAQ (reference sequence). The ends lost 6 bases at V and 1 base at J; junction bases unmatched: 8.

This chain connects TRBV28 to TRBJ2-3; D not certain. Trimming shortened V by 2 bases and J by 4 bases, and 7 bases separated the two germline ends. Germline CDR1 MDHEN, CDR2 SYDVKM. The CDR3 spans 13 residues. The CDR3 region is CASSLGSPDTQYF. CDR3 in DNA: TGTGCCAGCAGTTTAGGGTCCCCAGATACGCAGTATTTT.

This clone was recorded only once. The chain has TRBV7-3 and TRBJ2-1; 9 nucleotides line up with TRBD2. Losses at the gene ends were 2 bases for V and 6 bases for J; bases not matched to a gene: 14. In germline, CDR1 is SGHTA, CDR2 FQGTGA. The CDR3 runs to 18 residues. The CDR3 region is CASSLGISSGRIGNEQFF. CDR3 bases: TGTGCCAGCAGCTTAGGGATAAGTAGCGGGAGAATCGGCAATGAGCAGTTCTTC.

The chain employs TRBV5-5 and TRBJ2-7; tentatively, D is TRBD1 (5 bases). Per the germline V gene, CDR1 is SGHKS and CDR2 is YYEKEE (reference sequence). Trimming left V 0 bases short and J 4 bases short, with 8 bases between. The CDR3 is 13 residues long. CDR3 bases: TGTGCCAGCAGCTTGGCCGGACATTACGAGCAGTACTTC. Translation gives CASSLAGHYEQYF.

In this sample, this clone turned up a few times. The V call is TRBV27, the J call TRBJ2-7, with D possibly matching TRBD1 (6 bases). This CDR3 is 14 amino acids long. V dropped 7 bases and J dropped 2 bases, with 15 bases sitting between them. Germline values: CDR1 MNHEY, CDR2 SMNVEV (reference sequence). The CDR3 bases are TGTGCCAGCACCTCCACCGGGACACCCTACGAGCAGTACTTC. This translates into CASTSTGTPYEQYF.

The V gene is TRBV9, the J gene TRBJ1-2; TRBD1 might be the D (5 bases). V gave up 3 bases and J gave up 8 bases, with 14 bases separating them. The germline V gene encodes CDR1 SGDLS and CDR2 YYNGEE. CDR3 length equals 13 residues. CDR3 nucleotides: TGTGCCAGCAGCGGGGGTGGCGGGGCCGGCTACACCTTC. This sequence encodes CASSGGGGAGYTF. The whole variable domain, filled in from reference TRBV9 and TRBJ1-2, reads DSGVTQTPKHLITATGQRVTLRCSPRSGDLSVYWYQQSLDQGLQFLIQYYNGEERAKGNILERFSAQQFPDLHSELNLSSLELGDSALYFCASSGGGGAGYTFGSGTRLTVV.

This chain uses TRBV4-2 with TRBJ1-1, with 7 bases matching TRBD1. J was trimmed by 3 bases and V by 3 bases; bases with no gene match: 4. Germline V lookup: CDR1 LGHNA, CDR2 YNFKEQ. The CDR3 runs 14 residues. The chain's CDR3 is CASSQVTGDTEAFF. The CDR3 DNA is TGTGCCAGCAGCCAGGTTACAGGGGACACTGAAGCTTTCTTT.

A few counts support this clone. The chain is built from TRBV4-3 and TRBJ2-3; 8 bases are a match to TRBD2. Germline V CDR1 and CDR2: LGHNA, YSLEER. The trim removed 3 bases at V and 1 base at J, leaving 9 bases unmatched. This CDR3 spans 17 amino acids. DNA of the CDR3: TGCGCCAGCAGCCATCGTGAAAGCGGGGGAGGCACAGATACGCAGTATTTT. Amino acid sequence: CASSHRESGGGTDTQYF.

This chain links TRBV7-9 with TRBJ2-1, with D unclear. The CDR3 has 14 residues. Germline V gene lookup returns CDR1 SEHNR and CDR2 FQNEAQ (reference sequence). Trimming left V 4 bases short and J 16 bases short, with 23 bases between. The CDR3 loop is CASSSQLEALPSFF. In DNA, the CDR3 is TGTGCCAGCAGCTCCCAGCTAGAGGCCCTCCCCAGTTTCTTC.

This rearrangement joins TRBV10-1 to TRBJ2-5, with 7 positions matching TRBD2. Germline loops: CDR1 WNHNN, CDR2 SYGVQD (reference sequence). This CDR3 spans 19 amino acids. V lost 0 bases, J lost 0 bases, and 13 bases stayed unmatched. CDR3 DNA: TGCGCCAGCAGTGAGTCGAGAGGGCTAGCGGACTGGTACCAAGAGACCCAGTACTTC. Residues: CASSESRGLADWYQETQYF.

This clone was counted only a few times. The chain is built from TRBV4-1 and TRBJ1-6; 7 nucleotides align to TRBD1. In germline, CDR1 is MGHRA, CDR2 YSYEKL. The CDR3 is made up of 15 amino acids. Trimming removed 4 bases from V and 10 bases from J; junction bases left unmatched: 10. CDR3 in DNA: TGCGCCAGCAGCCCGGGACAGAGGGGGAAGTCACCCCTCCACTTT. Amino acids: CASSPGQRGKSPLHF.

This chain uses TRBV29-1 with TRBJ2-7, with D possibly being TRBD1 (5 bases). V lost 2 bases and J 11 bases, leaving 13 bases between the germline ends. CDR1 and CDR2 from the germline V gene are SQVTM and ANQGSEA. This CDR3 is built from 11 residues. DNA of the CDR3: TGCAGCGTTGAATTGGGGCAAGGGGAGTACTTC. This gives the protein CSVELGQGEYF.

The chain couples TRBV27 to TRBJ1-2; D might be TRBD1 (5 bases). V dropped 4 bases and J dropped 0 bases, with 12 bases sitting between them. Germline loops: CDR1 MNHEY, CDR2 SMNVEV (reference sequence). The CDR3 is 15 residues long. CDR3 sequence reads: CASSSSGDANYGYTF. DNA for the CDR3: TGTGCCAGCAGTTCGTCGGGGGACGCTAACTATGGCTACACCTTC.

The rearrangement uses TRBV6-1 and TRBJ2-7; 12 nucleotides agree with TRBD1. V dropped 0 bases and J dropped 5; count of bases not matched to a gene: 2. Per the germline V gene, CDR1 is MNHNS and CDR2 is SASEGT. The CDR3 has 15 amino acids. CDR3 sequence (DNA): TGTGCCAGCAGTGAAGCCGGGACAGGGGGCCACGAGCAGTACTTC. Amino acids: CASSEAGTGGHEQYF.

The V call is TRBV27, the J call TRBJ2-1, with a weak D call TRBD2 (6 bases). Trimming took off 10 bases at V and 7 bases at J, with 8 bases between the two ends. The CDR3 extends over 10 amino acids. The V gene's germline CDR1 is MNHEY and CDR2 SMNVEV (reference sequence). The CDR3 DNA reads TGTGCCACGGGAGATAATGAGCAGTTCTTC. It codes for CATGDNEQFF.

The rearrangement joins TRBV6-4 to TRBJ1-5, with no clear D. In germline, CDR1 is MRHNA, CDR2 SNTAGT. This CDR3 has 13 residues. The V end lost 6 bases, the J end lost 7 bases, and 13 bases lay between the germline ends. This CDR3 reads CASSAAVGQPQHF. CDR3 bases: TGTGCCAGCAGCGCGGCGGTTGGGCAGCCCCAGCATTTT.

The chain recombines TRBV6-6 with TRBJ2-7; 7 bases agree with TRBD1. V was clipped by 7 bases and J by 0 bases; unmatched bases: 12. The CDR3 covers 16 residues. Germline-derived CDR1 and CDR2 are MNHNY and SVGAGI (reference sequence). CDR3 nucleotide sequence: TGTGCCAGCACAAACCTAGGACAGGTTAGCTCCTACGAGCAGTACTTC. Translating gives CASTNLGQVSSYEQYF.